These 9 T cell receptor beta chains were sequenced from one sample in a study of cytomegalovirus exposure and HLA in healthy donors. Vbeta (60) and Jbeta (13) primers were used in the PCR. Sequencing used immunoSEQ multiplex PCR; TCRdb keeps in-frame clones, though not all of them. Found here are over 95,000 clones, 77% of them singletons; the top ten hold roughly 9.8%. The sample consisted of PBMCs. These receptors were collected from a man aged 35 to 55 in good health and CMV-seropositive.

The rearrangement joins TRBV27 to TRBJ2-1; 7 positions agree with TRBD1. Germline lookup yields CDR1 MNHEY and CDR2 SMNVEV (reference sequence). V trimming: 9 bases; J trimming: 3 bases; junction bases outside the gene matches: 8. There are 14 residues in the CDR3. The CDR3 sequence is CASTTGNNYNEQFF. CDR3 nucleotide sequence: TGTGCCAGTACGACAGGGAACAACTACAATGAGCAGTTCTTC.

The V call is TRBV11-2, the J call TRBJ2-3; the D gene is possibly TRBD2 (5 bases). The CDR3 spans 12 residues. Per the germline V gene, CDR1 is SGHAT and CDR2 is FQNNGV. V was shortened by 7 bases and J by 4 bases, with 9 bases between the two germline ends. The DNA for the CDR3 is TGTGCCAGCACCAGGCGGGCAGATACGCAGTATTTT. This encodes CASTRRADTQYF. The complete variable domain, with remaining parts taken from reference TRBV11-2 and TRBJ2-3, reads EAGVAQSPRYKIIEKRQSVAFWCNPISGHATLYWYQQILGQGPKLLIQFQNNGVVDDSQLPKDRFSAERLKGVDSTLKIQPAKLEDSAVYLCASTRRADTQYFGPGTRLTVL.

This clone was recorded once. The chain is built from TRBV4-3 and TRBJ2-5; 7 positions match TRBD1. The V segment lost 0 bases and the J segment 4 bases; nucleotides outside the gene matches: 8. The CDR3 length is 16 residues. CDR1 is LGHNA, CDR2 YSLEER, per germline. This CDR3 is CASSQDRRGRAETQYF. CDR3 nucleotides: TGCGCCAGCAGCCAAGATCGTAGGGGGCGTGCAGAGACCCAGTACTTC.

Written as DNA, the CDR3 is TGTGCCAGCAACGAGGACACCCGATATGGCTACACCTTC. Translated: CASNEDTRYGYTF. The rearrangement uses TRBV7-9 and TRBJ1-2, with a weak D call TRBD1 (5 bases). Deletions cut 7 bases from V and 5 bases from J, with 14 bases between. Germline V gives CDR1 SEHNR, CDR2 FQNEAQ (reference sequence). CDR3 length equals 13 residues.

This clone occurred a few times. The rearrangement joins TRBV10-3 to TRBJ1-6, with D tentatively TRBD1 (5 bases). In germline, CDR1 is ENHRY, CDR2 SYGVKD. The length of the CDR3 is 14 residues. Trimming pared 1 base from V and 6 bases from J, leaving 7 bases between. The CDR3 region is CAISELGANSPLHF. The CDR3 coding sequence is TGTGCCATCAGTGAGTTAGGGGCTAATTCACCCCTCCACTTT.

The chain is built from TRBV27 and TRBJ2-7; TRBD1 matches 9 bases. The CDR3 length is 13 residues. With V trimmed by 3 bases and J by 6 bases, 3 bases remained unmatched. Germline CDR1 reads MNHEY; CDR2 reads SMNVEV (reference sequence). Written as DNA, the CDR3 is TGTGCCAGCAGTTTCCGGGACAGGGCCGAGCAGTACTTC. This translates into CASSFRDRAEQYF.

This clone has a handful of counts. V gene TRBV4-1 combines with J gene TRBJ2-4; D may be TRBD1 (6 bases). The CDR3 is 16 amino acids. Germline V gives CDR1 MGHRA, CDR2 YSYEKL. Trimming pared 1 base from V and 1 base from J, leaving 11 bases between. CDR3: CASSQGTERAKNIQYF. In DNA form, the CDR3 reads TGCGCCAGCAGCCAAGGGACAGAGCGGGCCAAAAACATTCAGTACTTC.

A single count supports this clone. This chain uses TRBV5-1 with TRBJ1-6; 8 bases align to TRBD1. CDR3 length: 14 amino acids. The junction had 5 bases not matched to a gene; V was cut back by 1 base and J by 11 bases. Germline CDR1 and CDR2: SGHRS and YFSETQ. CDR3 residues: CASSLTGGRPPLHF. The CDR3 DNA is TGCGCCAGCAGCTTGACAGGGGGTAGGCCACCCCTCCACTTT. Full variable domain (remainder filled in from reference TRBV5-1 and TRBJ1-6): KAGVTQTPRYLIKTRGQQVTLSCSPISGHRSVSWYQQTPGQGLQFLFEYFSETQRNKGNFPGRFSGRQFSNSRSEMNVSTLELGDSALYLCASSLTGGRPPLHFGNGTRLTVT.

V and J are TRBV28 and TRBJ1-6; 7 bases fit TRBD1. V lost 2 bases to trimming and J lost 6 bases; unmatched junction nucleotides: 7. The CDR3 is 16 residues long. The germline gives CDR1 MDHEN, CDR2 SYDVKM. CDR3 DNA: TGTGCCAGCAGTTTAGTGACAGGGCCTATTAATTCACCCCTCCACTTT. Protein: CASSLVTGPINSPLHF. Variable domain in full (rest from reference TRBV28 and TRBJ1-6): DVKVTQSSRYLVKRTGEKVFLECVQDMDHENMFWYRQDPGLGLRLIYFSYDVKMKEKGDIPEGYSVSREKKERFSLILESASTNQTSMYLCASSLVTGPINSPLHFGNGTRLTVT.